This T cell receptor beta chain was profiled in a study of T cells after yellow fever vaccination. Findings of the study overall: A large majority of primary-vaccination clones showed up again after the booster (approximately 96% CD4, approximately 90% CD8).

Regarding this clonotype: Its antigen is unknown.

The TCR cDNA carried a universal primer site and UMIs from 5'RACE template switching. TCRdb reanalysed the 5' RACE reads using MiXCR and keeps one entry per CDR3 protein. The table has under 150,000 distinct CDR3 sequences, roughly 8% seen once. The CDR3 is 15 residues long. Trimming left V 5 bases short and J 6 bases short, with 19 bases between. CDR1 and CDR2 from the germline V gene are MDHEN and SYDVKM. The source of this sequence is a man under 40 who received the YFV17D yellow fever vaccine. Sample: CD4+ T cells sorted from PBMCs, taken 5 days after the yellow fever booster vaccination. The V and J genes are TRBV28 and TRBJ1-2, with D unclear. The CDR3 here is CASSLLKRAIDGYTF. In nucleotides, the CDR3 is TGTGCCAGCAGTCTCCTCAAACGCGCAATAGATGGCTACACCTTC.